This T cell receptor beta chain was obtained from a study of beta chain features in type 1 diabetes. General study points: Shortening of TCRB CDR3s, moderate but significant, appeared in all four CD4+ subsets of Type 1 diabetes patients.

Germline CDR1 and CDR2: MGHRA and YSYEKL. CDR3 length equals 17 residues. Trimming took off 0 bases at V and 2 bases at J, with 16 bases between the two ends. Post-sort purity exceeded 98% for all sorted populations. Investigators reverse transcribed all isolated RNA, so they sequenced expressed TCRB transcripts. Method: immunoSEQ multiplex PCR; TCRdb's copy keeps in-frame clones and lacks some. The sample lists hundreds of thousands of clones; 11% to 15% were seen once. This clone occurred a few times. Its antigen is not known. The sample consisted of naive CD4+ T cells from blood. This clonotype was obtained from a man in his late teens or twenties with type 1 diabetes. V gene TRBV4-1 combines with J gene TRBJ2-5; either TRBD1 or TRBD2 may supply D (5 bases each). The CDR3 nucleotides are TGCGCCAGCAGCCAAGATATGTGGGGGACGGGACAAGAGACCCAGTACTTC. Its protein is CASSQDMWGTGQETQYF.